A selection of T cell receptor beta chains follows, all from one sample in a study of cytomegalovirus exposure and HLA in healthy donors. Here immunoSEQ multiplex PCR was the method, and the copy in TCRdb shows in-frame clones only, minus some. The data contain more than 140,000 clones, roughly four fifths of them singletons. Sequenced input: PBMCs. These receptors were taken from a man between 25 and 39 years old in good health and CMV-seropositive. Both conserved end residues are part of each CDR3. Each record gives: CDR3 protein, CDR3 DNA, clone size, D gene, CDR3 length, J gene, V gene. A D gene is named only where the DNA matches it firmly. Clone size is given for some rows only: seen once, a few or many times, or a class if the clone is expanded.

cdr3_aa: CASRGQGLYGYTF
cdr3_nt: TGTGCCAGCAGAGGGCAGGGACTCTATGGCTACACCTTC
clone_size: NA
d_call: NA
cdr3_length: 13
j_call: TRBJ1-2
v_call: TRBV28

cdr3_aa: CASSPTGVDEQYF
cdr3_nt: TGTGCCAGCAGCCCGACCGGGGTTGACGAGCAGTACTTC
clone_size: few
d_call: NA
cdr3_length: 13
j_call: TRBJ2-7
v_call: TRBV7-9

cdr3_aa: CASSQTGGFNQPQHF
cdr3_nt: TGTGCCAGCAGCCAGACAGGGGGCTTTAATCAGCCCCAGCATTTT
clone_size: NA
d_call: TRBD1
cdr3_length: 15
j_call: TRBJ1-5
v_call: TRBV6-6

cdr3_aa: CASSQGLAPGETQYF
cdr3_nt: TGCGCCAGCAGCCAAGGCTTAGCGCCCGGGGAGACCCAGTACTTC
clone_size: NA
d_call: NA
cdr3_length: 15
j_call: TRBJ2-5
v_call: TRBV4-1

cdr3_aa: CASSEREGGQETQYF
cdr3_nt: TGTGCCAGCAGTGAACGGGAGGGGGGACAAGAGACCCAGTACTTC
clone_size: NA
d_call: TRBD2
cdr3_length: 15
j_call: TRBJ2-5
v_call: TRBV2

cdr3_aa: CASSQDPTVPPYNEQFF
cdr3_nt: TGCGCCAGCAGCCAAGACCCGACAGTCCCCCCCTACAATGAGCAGTTCTTC
clone_size: NA
d_call: NA
cdr3_length: 17
j_call: TRBJ2-1
v_call: TRBV4-1

cdr3_aa: CAWSQGAINQPQHF
cdr3_nt: TGTGCCTGGAGTCAGGGGGCGATCAATCAGCCCCAGCATTTT
clone_size: NA
d_call: TRBD1
cdr3_length: 14
j_call: TRBJ1-5
v_call: TRBV30

cdr3_aa: CASSLARLAGGPVTDTQYF
cdr3_nt: TGTGCCAGCAGCTTAGCGCGGCTAGCGGGAGGGCCTGTCACAGATACGCAGTATTTT
clone_size: NA
d_call: TRBD2
cdr3_length: 19
j_call: TRBJ2-3
v_call: TRBV7-6

cdr3_aa: CASRMTGGQETQYF
cdr3_nt: TGTGCCAGCCGTATGACCGGGGGGCAAGAGACCCAGTACTTC
clone_size: NA
d_call: TRBD2
cdr3_length: 14
j_call: TRBJ2-5
v_call: TRBV27

cdr3_aa: CASSFEGSSTNEKLFF
cdr3_nt: TGTGCCAGCAGCTTCGAAGGGAGTTCAACTAATGAAAAACTGTTTTTT
clone_size: NA
d_call: NA
cdr3_length: 16
j_call: TRBJ1-4
v_call: TRBV5-6

cdr3_aa: CASGQGAADTQYF
cdr3_nt: TGTGCCAGTGGGCAGGGGGCAGCAGATACGCAGTATTTT
clone_size: NA
d_call: TRBD1
cdr3_length: 13
j_call: TRBJ2-3
v_call: TRBV19

cdr3_aa: CASSLAGGTTDTQYF
cdr3_nt: TGTGCCAGCAGTCTAGCGGGGGGCACCACAGATACGCAGTATTTT
clone_size: once
d_call: TRBD2
cdr3_length: 15
j_call: TRBJ2-3
v_call: TRBV6-4

cdr3_aa: CASSNGGSSNQPQHF
cdr3_nt: TGTGCCAGCAGTAACGGGGGATCAAGCAATCAGCCCCAGCATTTT
clone_size: once
d_call: NA
cdr3_length: 15
j_call: TRBJ1-5
v_call: TRBV6-5

cdr3_aa: CASSLEGSRQETQYF
cdr3_nt: TGCGCCAGCAGCTTGGAAGGGAGTAGGCAAGAGACCCAGTACTTC
clone_size: few
d_call: NA
cdr3_length: 15
j_call: TRBJ2-5
v_call: TRBV5-1

cdr3_aa: CASSLGVMTRQGEETQYF
cdr3_nt: TGTGCCAGCAGCTTAGGGGTCATGACTCGACAGGGGGAAGAGACCCAGTACTTC
clone_size: NA
d_call: TRBD1
cdr3_length: 18
j_call: TRBJ2-5
v_call: TRBV7-9

cdr3_aa: CASSILGLADNEQFF
cdr3_nt: TGTGCCAGTAGTATTTTAGGACTAGCTGATAATGAGCAGTTCTTC
clone_size: NA
d_call: TRBD2
cdr3_length: 15
j_call: TRBJ2-1
v_call: TRBV19

cdr3_aa: CASGAGVNEQYF
cdr3_nt: TGTGCCAGCGGGGCGGGAGTCAACGAGCAGTACTTC
clone_size: NA
d_call: TRBD2
cdr3_length: 12
j_call: TRBJ2-7
v_call: TRBV27

cdr3_aa: CAWSGGWTDNEQFF
cdr3_nt: TGTGCCTGGAGTGGGGGCTGGACCGACAATGAGCAGTTCTTC
clone_size: few
d_call: NA
cdr3_length: 14
j_call: TRBJ2-1
v_call: TRBV30

cdr3_aa: CASSSPLQGTTGELFF
cdr3_nt: TGTGCCAGCAGTTCCCCCTTACAGGGGACGACCGGGGAGCTGTTTTTT
clone_size: NA
d_call: TRBD1
cdr3_length: 16
j_call: TRBJ2-2
v_call: TRBV27

cdr3_aa: CATSRGSIVDTQYF
cdr3_nt: TGTGCCACCAGCAGAGGAAGCATAGTGGATACGCAGTATTTT
clone_size: NA
d_call: NA
cdr3_length: 14
j_call: TRBJ2-3
v_call: TRBV15

cdr3_aa: CASSEDAGGVRSYTF
cdr3_nt: TGTGCCAGCTCAGAAGACGCAGGGGGCGTTCGGAGCTACACCTTC
clone_size: NA
d_call: TRBD1
cdr3_length: 15
j_call: TRBJ1-2
v_call: TRBV18

cdr3_aa: CASSIGQGMGYEKLFF
cdr3_nt: TGTGCCAGTAGTATCGGACAGGGAATGGGGTATGAAAAACTGTTTTTT
clone_size: NA
d_call: TRBD1
cdr3_length: 16
j_call: TRBJ1-4
v_call: TRBV19

cdr3_aa: CASSLWDRVLFF
cdr3_nt: TGTGCCAGCAGCTTGTGGGACAGGGTCCTGTTTTTT
clone_size: NA
d_call: TRBD1
cdr3_length: 12
j_call: TRBJ2-2
v_call: TRBV5-6

cdr3_aa: CASTWGGTELQETQYF
cdr3_nt: TGCGCCAGCACCTGGGGGGGGACGGAATTACAAGAGACCCAGTACTTC
clone_size: once
d_call: TRBD2
cdr3_length: 16
j_call: TRBJ2-5
v_call: TRBV5-1

cdr3_aa: CASSNSGTGAYEQYF
cdr3_nt: TGTGCCAGCAGCAATTCCGGGACAGGGGCATACGAGCAGTACTTC
clone_size: NA
d_call: TRBD1
cdr3_length: 15
j_call: TRBJ2-7
v_call: TRBV28

cdr3_aa: CSVASGDRSYNEQFF
cdr3_nt: TGCAGCGTTGCAAGCGGGGATCGCTCCTACAATGAGCAGTTCTTC
clone_size: NA
d_call: TRBD2
cdr3_length: 15
j_call: TRBJ2-1
v_call: TRBV29-1

cdr3_aa: CASSSRDKLGEQYF
cdr3_nt: TGTGCCAGCAGTTCCCGAGATAAACTAGGGGAGCAGTACTTC
clone_size: NA
d_call: NA
cdr3_length: 14
j_call: TRBJ2-7
v_call: TRBV27

cdr3_aa: CASGAGYGYTF
cdr3_nt: TGTGCCAGCGGCGCAGGGTATGGCTACACCTTC
clone_size: once
d_call: NA
cdr3_length: 11
j_call: TRBJ1-2
v_call: TRBV6-5

cdr3_aa: CASSLRAGYQETQYF
cdr3_nt: TGTGCCAGCAGCTTGAGAGCGGGGTACCAAGAGACCCAGTACTTC
clone_size: NA
d_call: TRBD2
cdr3_length: 15
j_call: TRBJ2-5
v_call: TRBV11-2

cdr3_aa: CASSQALSLIEKLFF
cdr3_nt: TGTGCCAGCAGCCAAGCCCTTTCTCTAATCGAAAAACTGTTTTTT
clone_size: NA
d_call: NA
cdr3_length: 15
j_call: TRBJ1-4
v_call: TRBV14

cdr3_aa: CASSQDPTVNTEAFF
cdr3_nt: TGCGCCAGCAGCCAAGATCCTACGGTGAACACTGAAGCTTTCTTT
clone_size: NA
d_call: NA
cdr3_length: 15
j_call: TRBJ1-1
v_call: TRBV4-3

cdr3_aa: CASSPGQLSTDTQYF
cdr3_nt: TGTGCCAGCTCACCCGGACAGCTTAGCACAGATACGCAGTATTTT
clone_size: NA
d_call: NA
cdr3_length: 15
j_call: TRBJ2-3
v_call: TRBV18

cdr3_aa: CASSGPGNTEAFF
cdr3_nt: TGTGCCAGCAGTGGCCCGGGGAACACTGAAGCTTTCTTT
clone_size: NA
d_call: NA
cdr3_length: 13
j_call: TRBJ1-1
v_call: TRBV28

cdr3_aa: CASSQDLENQPQHF
cdr3_nt: TGCGCCAGCAGCCAAGATCTGGAGAATCAGCCCCAGCATTTT
clone_size: NA
d_call: NA
cdr3_length: 14
j_call: TRBJ1-5
v_call: TRBV4-3

cdr3_aa: CAWSVMSGTNEKLFF
cdr3_nt: TGTGCCTGGAGTGTAATGTCAGGGACTAATGAAAAACTGTTTTTT
clone_size: NA
d_call: NA
cdr3_length: 15
j_call: TRBJ1-4
v_call: TRBV30

cdr3_aa: CASSVDPIQGTSSYEQYF
cdr3_nt: TGTGCCAGCAGCGTAGATCCCATACAGGGCACGAGCTCCTACGAGCAGTACTTC
clone_size: NA
d_call: NA
cdr3_length: 18
j_call: TRBJ2-7
v_call: TRBV9

cdr3_aa: CASSVIKTGQGAAGFF
cdr3_nt: TGTGCCAGCAGCGTAATTAAAACGGGACAGGGGGCAGCCGGGTTCTTC
clone_size: NA
d_call: TRBD1
cdr3_length: 16
j_call: TRBJ2-1
v_call: TRBV5-6

cdr3_aa: CASSELAGAYEQYF
cdr3_nt: TGTGCCAGCAGCGAACTAGCGGGAGCCTACGAGCAGTACTTC
clone_size: NA
d_call: TRBD2
cdr3_length: 14
j_call: TRBJ2-7
v_call: TRBV7-9

cdr3_aa: CASSLGPSGGRNEQFF
cdr3_nt: TGTGCCAGCAGCTTAGGTCCCAGCGGGGGTCGCAATGAGCAGTTCTTC
clone_size: NA
d_call: TRBD2
cdr3_length: 16
j_call: TRBJ2-1
v_call: TRBV7-8

cdr3_aa: CASSKHSGTGLNQPQHF
cdr3_nt: TGTGCCAGCAGTAAACACTCCGGGACAGGGCTCAATCAGCCCCAGCATTTT
clone_size: once
d_call: TRBD1
cdr3_length: 17
j_call: TRBJ1-5
v_call: TRBV28

cdr3_aa: CASSTSDSAGELFF
cdr3_nt: TGTGCCAGCAGTACTAGCGATAGCGCCGGGGAGCTGTTTTTT
clone_size: NA
d_call: TRBD2
cdr3_length: 14
j_call: TRBJ2-2
v_call: TRBV6-4

cdr3_aa: CASSPRGGDVGELFF
cdr3_nt: TGCGCCAGCAGCCCTCGGGGGGGGGACGTCGGGGAGCTGTTTTTT
clone_size: NA
d_call: TRBD2
cdr3_length: 15
j_call: TRBJ2-2
v_call: TRBV5-1

cdr3_aa: CSVVGGAKDTQYF
cdr3_nt: TGCAGCGTGGTGGGGGGGGCAAAAGATACGCAGTATTTT
clone_size: NA
d_call: NA
cdr3_length: 13
j_call: TRBJ2-3
v_call: TRBV29-1

cdr3_aa: CASSLGHQNTEAFF
cdr3_nt: TGCGCCAGCAGCTTGGGACACCAGAACACTGAAGCTTTCTTT
clone_size: few
d_call: NA
cdr3_length: 14
j_call: TRBJ1-1
v_call: TRBV5-1

cdr3_aa: CAISESQAGGFRDTQYF
cdr3_nt: TGTGCCATCAGTGAGTCTCAAGCGGGAGGGTTTAGAGATACGCAGTATTTT
clone_size: NA
d_call: TRBD2
cdr3_length: 17
j_call: TRBJ2-3
v_call: TRBV10-3

cdr3_aa: CASSQDWGQGPIYGYTF
cdr3_nt: TGCGCCAGCAGCCAAGATTGGGGACAGGGTCCTATCTATGGCTACACCTTC
clone_size: NA
d_call: TRBD1
cdr3_length: 17
j_call: TRBJ1-2
v_call: TRBV4-3

cdr3_aa: CASTQGAQNEKLFF
cdr3_nt: TGTGCCAGCACGCAGGGGGCGCAGAATGAAAAACTGTTTTTT
clone_size: NA
d_call: TRBD1
cdr3_length: 14
j_call: TRBJ1-4
v_call: TRBV25-1

cdr3_aa: CASGKQGAEDTQYF
cdr3_nt: TGTGCCAGCGGAAAACAGGGGGCGGAGGATACGCAGTATTTT
clone_size: once
d_call: TRBD1
cdr3_length: 14
j_call: TRBJ2-3
v_call: TRBV6-6